The 27 T cell receptor beta chains reported below all come from one sample, sequenced in a study of blood T cell repertoires in COVID-19. Repertoires were generated with immunoSEQ multiplex PCR, while TCRdb's copy carries only in-frame clones and drops some. The top ten hold 5% to 7% of the sample, which has around 250,000 clones, roughly 82% seen once. Sequencing was performed on peripheral blood. Receptors were obtained from an elderly woman with COVID-19, enrolled during active disease.

The chain joins TRBV28 to TRBJ1-1, with a weak D call TRBD1 (6 bases). The V gene lost 8 bases and the J gene lost 0 bases, with 19 bases spanning the gap. Germline CDR1 and CDR2: MDHEN and SYDVKM. CDR3 length equals 16 residues. CDR3 bases: TGTGCCAGCGGCTTCCCCCGGGACACAATGAACACTGAAGCTTTCTTT. Translation gives CASGFPRDTMNTEAFF.

This rearrangement joins TRBV28 to TRBJ1-4; D may be TRBD1 (5 bases). There are 14 residues in the CDR3. Germline V gene data show CDR1 as MDHEN and CDR2 as SYDVKM. V was trimmed by 5 bases and J by 8 bases, leaving 15 bases between them. As DNA, the CDR3 is TGTGCCAGCAGTCGGGGGACGGAGGGGGAAAAACTGTTTTTT. Translating gives CASSRGTEGEKLFF.

V gene TRBV10-3 combines with J gene TRBJ2-7; 8 nucleotides line up with TRBD1. V dropped 8 bases and J dropped 0; count of bases not matched to a gene: 6. CDR1 is ENHRY and CDR2 is SYGVKD in the germline V gene. The CDR3 sequence is 14 residues long. The chain's CDR3 is CAIGRQGSSYEQYF. As DNA, the CDR3 is TGTGCCATCGGGCGACAGGGGTCCTCCTACGAGCAGTACTTC.

The CDR3 spells CATREGGRSTEAFF. CDR3 bases: TGTGCCACCCGAGAGGGGGGGCGTAGCACTGAAGCTTTCTTT. The V gene is TRBV19, the J gene TRBJ1-1, with TRBD1 as a possible D gene (6 bases). This CDR3 comprises 14 residues. Germline CDR1 is LNHDA and CDR2 is SQIVND (reference sequence). Deletions cut 10 bases from V and 4 bases from J, with 19 bases between.

The chain couples TRBV6-5 to TRBJ2-3, with D possibly TRBD1 on 8 matching bases. V was clipped by 7 bases and J by 8 bases, with 16 bases between them. Germline V gene data show CDR1 as MNHEY and CDR2 as SVGAGI. CDR3 length equals 13 residues. In DNA, the CDR3 is TGTGCCAGCATCTTACAGGGGGGGACTACGCAGTATTTT. Translating gives CASILQGGTTQYF.

The chain employs TRBV6-5 and TRBJ1-4; D not certain. Germline CDR1 reads MNHEY; CDR2 reads SVGAGI. The V and J ends lost 11 bases and 0 bases respectively, with 16 bases between them. This CDR3 region has 15 residues. The CDR3 DNA follows: TGTGCCGCGGGAGGGCAGCCACCAACTAATGAAAAACTGTTTTTT. It is translated as CAAGGQPPTNEKLFF.

This clone showed up just once. The rearrangement uses TRBV11-3 and TRBJ2-6; TRBD2 might be the D (5 bases). The CDR3 totals 15 residues. Looked up from germline, CDR1 is SGHNT and CDR2 is YENEEA. Trimming took off 5 bases at V and 0 bases at J, with 8 bases between the two ends. For the CDR3, the DNA is TGTGCCAGCAGCCCCGGGGTCTCTGGGGCCAACGTCCTGACTTTC. Translated: CASSPGVSGANVLTF.

The chain joins TRBV7-9 to TRBJ2-7; 9 nucleotides line up with TRBD2. V dropped 1 base and J dropped 5; count of bases not matched to a gene: 9. The CDR3 has 16 amino acids. CDR1 is SEHNR, CDR2 FQNEAQ, per germline (reference sequence). CDR3 nucleotides: TGTGCCAGCAGCTTAGGGAGCGGGGGGCTCGGGGACGAGCAGTACGTC. It yields the protein CASSLGSGGLGDEQYV.

The V call is TRBV29-1, the J call TRBJ2-5, with a possible D match to TRBD1 (6 bases). Germline-derived CDR1 and CDR2 are SQVTM and ANQGSEA. The V end lost 7 bases, the J end lost 4 bases, and 16 bases lay between the germline ends. This CDR3 region has 13 residues. CDR3 in amino acids: CSAEPGQGETQYF. CDR3 coding DNA: TGCAGCGCGGAACCGGGACAAGGAGAGACCCAGTACTTC. The full variable domain, completed using reference TRBV29-1 and TRBJ2-5, is SAVISQKPSRDICQRGTSLTIQCQVDSQVTMMFWYRQQPGQSLTLIATANQGSEATYESGFVIDKFPISRPNLTFSTLTVSNMSPEDSSIYLCSAEPGQGETQYFGPGTRLLVL.

V is TRBV7-2 and J is TRBJ1-5; TRBD1 is a possible D gene (6 bases). Germline CDR1 and CDR2: SGHTA and FQGNSA. This CDR3 contains 13 residues. V gave up 4 bases and J gave up 3 bases, with 7 bases separating them. The DNA of the CDR3 is TGTGCCAGCAGCTACAGGGACAATCAGCCCCAGCATTTT. Amino acids: CASSYRDNQPQHF. Full variable domain (outside the CDR3, taken from reference TRBV7-2 and TRBJ1-5): GAGVSQSPSNKVTEKGKDVELRCDPISGHTALYWYRQSLGQGLEFLIYFQGNSAPDKSGLPSDRFSAERTGGSVSTLTIQRTQQEDSAVYLCASSYRDNQPQHFGDGTRLSIL.

About this clone: A junction boundary mismatches the germline segment, possibly from a read error. V gene TRBV5-1 combines with J gene TRBJ2-2; the D is unclear. Germline lookup yields CDR1 SGHRS and CDR2 YFSETQ. The CDR3 sequence is 14 residues long. CDR3 in DNA: TGCGCCAGCACCTTGACGGGGAACACCGGGGAGCTGTTTTTT. It specifies CASTLTGNTGELFF.

This clone was picked up a small number of times. The chain links TRBV6-5 to TRBJ2-7; TRBD1 matches 8 bases. Germline V lookup: CDR1 MNHEY, CDR2 SVGAGI. V shed 9 bases and J 7 bases; nucleotides not matched to a gene: 11. This CDR3 spans 13 amino acids. Here the CDR3 DNA reads TGTGCCAGTACCGGACAGGGAGTTTGGGAGCAGTACGTC. It specifies CASTGQGVWEQYV.

The chain combines TRBV5-1 with TRBJ1-1; 8 nucleotides agree with TRBD1. Germline CDR1 and CDR2: SGHRS and YFSETQ. The CDR3 runs 16 residues. V shed 5 bases and J 1 base; nucleotides not matched to a gene: 10. The CDR3 region has the DNA TGCGCCAGCAGGGCCAGACAGGGGATACCGAACACTGAAGCTTTCTTT. This translates into CASRARQGIPNTEAFF. Full variable domain (missing parts from reference TRBV5-1 and TRBJ1-1): KAGVTQTPRYLIKTRGQQVTLSCSPISGHRSVSWYQQTPGQGLQFLFEYFSETQRNKGNFPGRFSGRQFSNSRSEMNVSTLELGDSALYLCASRARQGIPNTEAFFGQGTRLTVV.

V gene TRBV3-1 (or the pseudogene TRBV3-2) combines with J gene TRBJ1-1; 9 bases fit TRBD1. The germline gives CDR1 LGHDT, CDR2 YNNKEL (reference sequence). After removal of 3 bases from V and 0 bases from J, the junction contained 5 bases not matched to a gene. The CDR3 is made up of 16 amino acids. The CDR3 region is CASSQDRGNMNTEAFF. CDR3 DNA sequence: TGTGCCAGCAGCCAGGACAGGGGAAATATGAACACTGAAGCTTTCTTT.

V and J are TRBV7-2 and TRBJ1-1, with 10 bases identical to TRBD1. Per the germline V gene, CDR1 is SGHTA and CDR2 is FQGNSA. J was trimmed by 12 bases and V by 3 bases; bases with no gene match: 7. The CDR3 length is 13 residues. Here the CDR3 DNA reads TGTGCCAGCAGCTTCGGGGGGACAGGGGAAACTTTCTTT. Its translation is CASSFGGTGETFF. The full variable domain, with the rest looked up from reference TRBV7-2 and TRBJ1-1, is GAGVSQSPSNKVTEKGKDVELRCDPISGHTALYWYRQSLGQGLEFLIYFQGNSAPDKSGLPSDRFSAERTGGSVSTLTIQRTQQEDSAVYLCASSFGGTGETFFGQGTRLTVV.

The chain recombines TRBV7-6 with TRBJ2-3; no clear D gene. CDR1 is SGHVS and CDR2 is FNYEAQ in the germline V gene. The CDR3 runs to 13 residues. V was shortened by 1 base and J by 7 bases, with 9 bases between the two germline ends. This chain's CDR3 is CASSLDEIYTQYF. The CDR3 coding sequence is TGTGCCAGCAGCTTAGATGAGATCTATACGCAGTATTTT.

V is TRBV6-5 and J is TRBJ2-2; 13 nucleotides line up with TRBD2. This CDR3 contains 14 residues. Unmatched junction bases numbered 5, after V lost 6 bases and J lost 10 bases. The germline V gene has CDR1 MNHEY and CDR2 SVGAGI. The CDR3 sequence is CASRVLAGGLELFF. CDR3 DNA: TGTGCCAGCAGGGTACTAGCGGGGGGGCTGGAGCTGTTTTTT.

The V gene is TRBV5-1, the J gene TRBJ1-2; 8 bases are a match to TRBD1. The CDR3 length is 14 residues. CDR1 SGHRS and CDR2 YFSETQ come from the germline V gene. The J segment lost 8 bases and the V segment lost 4 bases, leaving 10 bases of the junction unmatched. In DNA, the CDR3 is TGCGCCAGCAGCGCCTCCTGGACAGGGAAGGGCTACACCTTC. It is translated as CASSASWTGKGYTF.

V usage is TRBV10-3 and J usage is TRBJ2-3; D possibly corresponds to TRBD1 (5 bases). V gave up 2 bases and J gave up 5 bases, with 8 bases separating them. The CDR3 totals 13 residues. The germline V gene encodes CDR1 ENHRY and CDR2 SYGVKD. CDR3 coding DNA: TGTGCCATCAGTGAGGGCAGGGAAGATACGCAGTATTTT. Amino acids: CAISEGREDTQYF.

V gene TRBV7-9 combines with J gene TRBJ1-3; no firm D call. Germline CDR1 and CDR2: SEHNR and FQNEAQ (reference sequence). Between the trimmed V and J ends, which lost 5 bases and 0 bases, there was a span of 11 bases. The CDR3 has 15 amino acids. CDR3 loop: CASSPGLNSGNTIYF. Written as DNA, the CDR3 is TGTGCCAGCAGCCCCGGACTGAACTCTGGAAACACCATATATTTT.

Concerning this clone: The same CDR3 is also encoded by other DNA sequences in this sample. The chain combines TRBV18 with TRBJ1-1, with 8 bases lining up with TRBD1. Germline V CDR1 and CDR2: KGHSH, LQKENI. The CDR3 length is 13 residues. The V segment lost 6 bases and the J segment 2 bases; nucleotides outside the gene matches: 2. CDR3 bases: TGTGCCAGCTCGCAGGGGGCCAACACTGAAGCTTTCTTT. This sequence encodes CASSQGANTEAFF.

For this clone: One end of the junction is discordant with germline, which a read error may explain. The rearrangement links TRBV18 to TRBJ1-4, with D possibly being TRBD1 (5 bases). From germline, CDR1 is KGHSH and CDR2 LQKENI. The CDR3 extends over 15 amino acids. CDR3: CASSPPTDLNEKLFF. The CDR3 DNA is TGTGCCAGCTCTCCACCGACAGACCTTAATGAAAAACTGTTTTTT.

The V gene is TRBV6-1, the J gene TRBJ1-5; 9 bases line up with TRBD1. Per the germline V gene, CDR1 is MNHNS and CDR2 is SASEGT. With 4 bases clipped from V and 7 bases from J, the junction kept 11 bases outside the gene matches. The CDR3 covers 16 residues. The DNA of the CDR3 is TGTGCCAGCAGTGTTTCCGGGACAGGGAGTGGGCAGCCCCAGCATTTT. Translation gives CASSVSGTGSGQPQHF.

This clone has just a few counts. The J gene is TRBJ1-6, the V gene TRBV5-1, with D possibly being TRBD1 (6 bases). The V end lost 1 base, the J end lost 6 bases, and 11 bases lay between the germline ends. The CDR3 covers 15 residues. Germline V gives CDR1 SGHRS, CDR2 YFSETQ. The CDR3 is CASSLIGQSNSPLHF. Here the CDR3 DNA reads TGCGCCAGCAGCTTGATTGGACAGTCTAATTCACCCCTCCACTTT.

The rearrangement links TRBV19 to TRBJ2-2, with 13 bases aligning to TRBD2. Trimming cost V 5 bases and J 4 bases; bases outside gene matches: 4. Germline CDR1 and CDR2: LNHDA and SQIVND (reference sequence). The CDR3 contains 16 residues. DNA of the CDR3: TGTGCCAGTAGTCCTGGGACTAGCGGGGCCACCGGGGAGCTGTTTTTT. It translates to CASSPGTSGATGELFF.

V gene TRBV27 combines with J gene TRBJ1-5, with 10 bases aligning to TRBD1. From germline, CDR1 is MNHEY and CDR2 SMNVEV (reference sequence). V gave up 6 bases and J gave up 6 bases; unmatched junction bases: 8. The CDR3 runs to 15 residues. CDR3 amino acids: CASRSGTGEGQPQHF. The CDR3 bases are TGTGCCAGCAGATCCGGGACAGGGGAGGGTCAGCCCCAGCATTTT.

Here the CDR3 reads CATSTSTGTSRTDTQYF. The CDR3 nucleotides are TGTGCCACCAGTACCTCAACCGGGACAAGCAGAACAGATACGCAGTATTTT. The genes are TRBV24-1 and TRBJ2-3; TRBD1 might be the D (6 bases). CDR1 KGHDR and CDR2 SFDVKD come from the germline V gene. Trimming removed 6 bases at V and 3 bases at J, with 21 bases between. The CDR3 is 17 amino acids.